This T cell receptor (beta chain) was found in a study of CD8+ T cells in alopecia areata. After isolation, RNA underwent reverse transcription to generate cDNA as the sequencing template. Clones were sequenced by immunoSEQ multiplex PCR, and TCRdb holds only the in-frame ones, with some missing. The sample consists of about 130,000 clones, around 49% of them appearing once. Alopecia areata patients had lesional scalp punch biopsies and peripheral blood taken from them. Germline-derived CDR1 and CDR2 are SGHAT and FQNNGV. J lost 0 bases, V lost 5 bases, and 3 bases had no gene match. The CDR3 extends over 14 amino acids.

The genes are TRBV11-2 and TRBJ1-1, with TRBD1 identical over 7 bases. The sequences come from CD8+ T cells sorted from blood, collected at week 0. The clonotype originates from a human donor with alopecia areata. The DNA for the CDR3 is TGTGCCAGCAGCCCGGGACAGATGAACACTGAAGCTTTCTTT. Encoded protein: CASSPGQMNTEAFF.